The following is a T cell receptor beta chain sequence with its context. Its target is not known. Other DNA sequences from this sample encode an identical CDR3 as well. This entry comes from a study of OX40 agonist ivuxolimab in advanced cancers. Study details: Patients were about 83% male with ages roughly 20 to 80, mean 60. General study findings and limits: More expanded clones were found, on average, in CD8+ than in CD4+ T cells.

The assay was immunoSEQ multiplex PCR, and TCRdb's table has in-frame clones only and misses some. The sample yields 100,000 to 150,000 clones, approximately 94% seen once. The CDR3 contains 13 residues. The germline V gene encodes CDR1 SEHNR and CDR2 FQNEAQ (reference sequence). V lost 1 base and J lost 0, with 2 bases in between. This chain connects TRBV7-9 to TRBJ2-3, with D unclear. The material sequenced was CD4+ or CD8+ T cells sorted from blood, taken in a trial of the OX40 agonist ivuxolimab. This TCR came from an adult with an advanced solid tumor such as melanoma, head and neck, liver or kidney cancer. CDR3 coding DNA: TGTGCCAGCAGCTTAGGTAGCACAGATACGCAGTATTTT. Its protein is CASSLGSTDTQYF.